A selection of T cell receptor beta chains follows, all from one sample in a study of patients and donors after allogeneic stem cell transplantation. TCRdb reprocessed the RT-PCR reads via MiXCR and lists one record per CDR3 protein. The sample consists of over 9,500 distinct CDR3 sequences, approximately 5.9% of them appearing once. The material sequenced was blood, either unsorted or a sorted T cell fraction (not recorded which). These receptors were obtained from a human donor who was either an allogeneic HSCT recipient or a stem cell or donor lymphocyte infusion donor (not recorded which). It is not recorded whose cells these are; they may come from a transplant donor. CDR3s include the opening cysteine and the closing phenylalanine or tryptophan. The D gene is left open where the match is weak. Clone size is not always given. Where it is, it says once, few, many or a class for expanded clones.

J | V | size | D | CDR3 | DNA
TRBJ2-1 | TRBV6-6 | many | TRBD2 | CASSYSGGAGKGEQFF | TGTGCCAGCAGTTACTCGGGAGGGGCAGGGAAGGGTGAGCAGTTCTTC
TRBJ2-5 | TRBV6-2/TRBV6-3 | few | - | CASSSPSFFSAETQYF | TGTGCCAGCAGCTCTCCCTCCTTCTTTTCCGCGGAGACCCAGTACTTC
TRBJ1-2 | TRBV20-1 | many | - | CSVQRQRYYGYTF | TGCAGTGTACAGAGGCAACGTTACTATGGCTACACCTTC
TRBJ1-2 | TRBV20-1 | many | - | CRVEGHYGYTF | TGCAGGGTAGAGGGGCACTATGGCTACACCTTC
TRBJ1-5 | TRBV12-3/TRBV12-4 | medium-sized | - | CASSLGGPQHF | TGTGCCAGCAGTTTGGGGGGGCCCCAGCATTTT
TRBJ2-7 | TRBV29-1 | few | - | CSVGKSSYEQYF | TGCAGCGTTGGTAAGAGCTCCTACGAGCAGTACTTC
TRBJ2-4 | TRBV4-1 | many | TRBD2 | CASSQDPLAGGLAKNIQYF | TGCGCCAGCAGCCAAGATCCGCTAGCGGGAGGTCTAGCCAAAAACATTCAGTACTTC
TRBJ2-1 | TRBV11-1 | medium-sized | - | CASSLVGRGYNEQFF | TGTGCCAGCAGCTTAGTCGGGCGGGGCTACAATGAGCAGTTCTTC
TRBJ1-5 | TRBV18 | medium-sized | - | CASSPGGSNQPQHF | TGTGCCAGCTCACCAGGGGGGAGCAATCAGCCCCAGCATTTT
TRBJ2-2 | TRBV2 | many | - | CASSEGLASGELFF | TGTGCCAGCAGTGAAGGCCTAGCCTCCGGGGAGCTGTTTTTT
TRBJ2-1 | TRBV11-2 | - | TRBD2 | CASSLESLGLAGGPGNEQFF | TGTGCCAGCAGCTTAGAGAGCCTGGGACTAGCGGGAGGGCCCGGAAATGAGCAGTTCTTC
TRBJ1-1 | TRBV19 | few | - | CASSADNPRGNTEAFF | TGTGCCAGTAGCGCCGACAATCCCCGCGGGAACACTGAAGCTTTCTTT
TRBJ2-1 | TRBV6-2/TRBV6-3 | many | - | CASSTRDSAQFF | TGTGCCAGCAGTACCCGGGACTCCGCGCAGTTCTTC
TRBJ2-3 | TRBV18 | many | TRBD2 | CASSPPGLAGGDTQYF | TGTGCCAGCTCACCTCCGGGACTAGCGGGCGGTGATACGCAGTATTTT
TRBJ1-2 | TRBV5-8 | many | TRBD1 | CASSYGTGGYGYTF | TGTGCCAGCAGCTATGGGACAGGGGGATATGGCTACACCTTC
TRBJ1-2 | TRBV7-3 | - | - | CASSARGTSFEGYTF | TGTGCCAGCAGCGCTCGGGGGACTTCCTTTGAGGGCTACACCTTC
TRBJ2-1 | TRBV27 | many | - | CASSVRGSSYNEQFF | TGTGCCAGCAGTGTACGGGGGAGCTCCTACAATGAGCAGTTCTTC
TRBJ1-5 | TRBV7-9 | many | TRBD1 | CASSPQGNGNQPQHF | TGTGCCAGCAGTCCACAGGGGAACGGCAATCAGCCCCAGCATTTT
TRBJ2-3 | TRBV19 | - | - | CASKTGREVTDTQYF | TGTGCCAGTAAGACGGGGCGGGAAGTCACAGATACGCAGTATTTT
TRBJ2-7 | TRBV4-3 | many | - | CASSQNVGLYEQYF | TGCGCCAGCAGCCAAAATGTCGGGCTCTACGAGCAGTACTTC
TRBJ2-3 | TRBV7-3 | many | TRBD2 | CASRPLTSGDTQYF | TGTGCCAGCAGACCACTGACTAGCGGAGATACGCAGTATTTT
TRBJ1-5 | TRBV4-1 | medium-sized | - | CASSQDNGFRDQPQHF | TGCGCCAGCAGCCAAGATAATGGGTTCAGGGATCAGCCCCAGCATTTT
TRBJ1-2 | TRBV25-1 | medium-sized | - | CASSVSTGPTYGYTF | TGTGCCAGCAGTGTCTCGACAGGACCGACCTATGGCTACACCTTC
TRBJ1-1 | TRBV3-1 | many | - | CASSQQGGGTEAFF | TGTGCCAGCAGCCAGCAGGGAGGGGGCACTGAAGCTTTCTTT
TRBJ2-7 | TRBV12-3/TRBV12-4 | medium-sized | - | CASSFGGISYEQYF | TGTGCCAGCAGTTTTGGGGGAATATCCTACGAGCAGTACTTC
TRBJ1-5 | TRBV2 | - | TRBD1 | CASRKTGTHQPQHF | TGTGCCAGCAGGAAGACAGGGACCCATCAGCCCCAGCATTTT
TRBJ2-2 | TRBV10-2 | medium-sized | - | CASSVDSPGGELFF | TGCGCCAGCAGTGTCGACTCCCCTGGCGGGGAGCTGTTTTTT
TRBJ2-3 | TRBV20-1 | - | TRBD2 | CSARLRELADTQYF | TGCAGTGCTAGACTGCGGGAGTTGGCAGATACGCAGTATTTT
TRBJ2-1 | TRBV28 | many | - | CASRPGVWAEQFF | TGTGCCAGCAGACCAGGGGTCTGGGCTGAGCAGTTCTTC
TRBJ2-1 | TRBV27 | few | - | CASSLSQVAYNEQFF | TGTGCCAGCAGTTTAAGTCAGGTCGCCTACAATGAGCAGTTCTTC
TRBJ2-1 | TRBV20-1 | many | - | CSAVDLGEDEQFF | TGCAGTGCGGTAGACCTGGGGGAGGATGAGCAGTTCTTC
TRBJ2-7 | TRBV7-9 | few | - | CASSANRDTYEQYF | TGTGCCAGCAGCGCTAACCGGGATACCTACGAGCAGTACTTC
TRBJ2-4 | TRBV10-3 | medium-sized | TRBD1 | CAISESGTGVAKNIQYF | TGTGCCATCAGTGAGTCGGGTACAGGGGTAGCCAAAAACATTCAGTACTTC
TRBJ2-7 | TRBV14 | - | - | CASSPGRVAIYEQYF | TGTGCCAGCAGCCCCGGCAGAGTAGCGATCTACGAGCAGTACTTC
TRBJ2-1 | TRBV20-1 | few | TRBD2 | CSANLALAGNSYNEQFF | TGCAGTGCCAACCTTGCGCTAGCGGGCAACTCCTACAATGAGCAGTTCTTC
TRBJ2-3 | TRBV12-3/TRBV12-4 | many | - | CASRAERTDTQYF | TGTGCCAGCAGGGCAGAACGCACAGATACGCAGTATTTT
TRBJ2-1 | TRBV9 | many | - | CASSAPGVRGVNEQFF | TGTGCCAGCAGCGCCCCTGGGGTCAGGGGTGTGAATGAGCAGTTCTTC